This T cell receptor beta chain came from a study of regulatory T cells in long-lasting Graves disease. The CDR3 is 13 residues long. The germline V gene encodes CDR1 KGHDR and CDR2 SFDVKD. V was trimmed by 3 bases and J by 9 bases, leaving 11 bases between them. Investigators prepared the TCR beta libraries by applying iRepertoire HTBI primers and Arm-PCR of CDR3 regions. Per the original methods: Sample data revealed 60 to 80 TRBV and 14 TRBJ segments. TCRdb reprocessed the multiplex PCR reads via MiXCR and lists one record per CDR3 protein. TCRdb's processing, not the authors' own work, is the source of the V and J calls. The table includes fewer than 500,000 distinct CDR3 sequences, 15% to 20% detected once. Time point meaning: newly diagnosed GD, antithyroid drugs for less than 3 months. RNA isolated from PBMCs was used to make the TCR library. American Thyroid Association guidelines defined Graves' disease diagnosis.

The same sample was also used in a study of T cells in Graves' hyperthyroidism and ophthalmopathy. That publication notes: RT-PCR in the first round (using the HTBI primer set) targeted the TCR CDR3. The model identified upcoming ophthalmopathy a median approximately 6.4 months ahead of onset.

V gene TRBV24-1 combines with J gene TRBJ1-5, with D hard to call. The clonotype comes from a man aged 40-55 years with Graves disease. Specimen: peripheral blood mononuclear cells (PBMCs), collected at new diagnosis, from a patient treated with antithyroid drugs. The CDR3 region has the DNA TGTGCCACCAGTGATCAGCAGTGGGGGCCCCAGCATTTT. Translation: CATSDQQWGPQHF.